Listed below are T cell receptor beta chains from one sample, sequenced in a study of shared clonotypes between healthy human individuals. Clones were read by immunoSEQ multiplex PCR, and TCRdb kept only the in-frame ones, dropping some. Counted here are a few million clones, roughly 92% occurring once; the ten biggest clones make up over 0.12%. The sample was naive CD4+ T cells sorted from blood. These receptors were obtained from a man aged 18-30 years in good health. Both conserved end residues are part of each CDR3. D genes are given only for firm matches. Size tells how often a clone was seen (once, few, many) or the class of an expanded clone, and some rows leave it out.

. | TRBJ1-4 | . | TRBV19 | CASSLTPANEKLFF | TGTGCCAGTAGCTTAACTCCGGCTAATGAAAAACTGTTTTTT
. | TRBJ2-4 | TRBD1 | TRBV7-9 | CASSPSTGTKNIQYF | TGTGCCAGCAGCCCCTCGACAGGGACCAAAAACATTCAGTACTTC
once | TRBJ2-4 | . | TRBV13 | CASSSIQYF | TGTGCCAGCAGTTCTATTCAGTACTTC
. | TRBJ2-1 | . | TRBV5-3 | CARSSPPNEQFF | TGTGCCAGAAGCTCGCCCCCCAATGAGCAGTTCTTC
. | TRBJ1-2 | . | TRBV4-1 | CASSQDAPLYGYTF | TGCGCCAGCAGCCAAGATGCACCTCTCTATGGCTACACCTTC
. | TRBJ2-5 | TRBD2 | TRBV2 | CASSESGRAEETQYF | TGTGCCAGCAGTGAAAGCGGGAGGGCCGAGGAGACCCAGTACTTC
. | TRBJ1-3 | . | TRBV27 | CASSLSISGNTIYF | TGTGCCAGCAGTTTATCGATCTCTGGAAACACCATATATTTT
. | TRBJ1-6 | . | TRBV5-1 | CASSLADGPLMGNSPLHF | TGCGCCAGCAGCTTGGCGGACGGACCCCTCATGGGTAATTCACCCCTCCACTTT
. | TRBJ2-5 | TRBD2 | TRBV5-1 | CASSLGGLADQETQYF | TGCGCCAGCAGCTTGGGGGGCCTAGCGGACCAAGAGACCCAGTACTTC
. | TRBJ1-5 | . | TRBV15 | CATSRGTEYNQPQHF | TGTGCCACCAGCAGAGGGACAGAATACAATCAGCCCCAGCATTTT
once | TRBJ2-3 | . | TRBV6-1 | CASANREIETDTQYF | TGTGCCAGCGCAAATCGGGAGATTGAGACAGATACGCAGTATTTT
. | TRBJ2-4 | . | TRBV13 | CASSLPGTSQYF | TGTGCCAGCAGCCTTCCCGGGACAAGTCAGTACTTC
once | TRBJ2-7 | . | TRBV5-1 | CASSTPPGQGFSYEQYF | TGCGCCAGCAGTACCCCCCCAGGGCAGGGGTTCTCCTACGAGCAGTACTTC
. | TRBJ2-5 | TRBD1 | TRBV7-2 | CASSFGQGRQETQYF | TGTGCCAGCAGCTTCGGACAGGGACGCCAAGAGACCCAGTACTTC
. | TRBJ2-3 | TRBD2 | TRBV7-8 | CASSLVIAGSTDTQYF | TGTGCCAGCAGCTTAGTAATAGCGGGTAGCACAGATACGCAGTATTTT
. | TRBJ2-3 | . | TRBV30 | CAWGRLVGAGDTQYF | TGTGCCTGGGGCCGCCTGGTGGGGGCGGGAGATACGCAGTATTTT
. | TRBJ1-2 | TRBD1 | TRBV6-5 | CASSSSGTGLGGYTF | TGTGCCAGCAGTTCTTCCGGGACAGGCCTAGGGGGCTACACCTTC
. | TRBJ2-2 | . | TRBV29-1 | CSVGPTGETPETGELFF | TGCAGCGTTGGACCTACTGGGGAAACCCCGGAGACCGGGGAGCTGTTTTTT
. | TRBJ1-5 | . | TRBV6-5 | CASSYSPEQPQHF | TGTGCCAGCAGTTACTCCCCCGAACAGCCCCAGCATTTT
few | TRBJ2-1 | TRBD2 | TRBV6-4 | CASSGGAHNEQFF | TGTGCCAGCAGCGGGGGGGCCCACAATGAGCAGTTCTTC
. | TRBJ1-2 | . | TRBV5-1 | CASSFAPLWESNYGYTF | TGCGCCAGCAGCTTCGCCCCATTGTGGGAATCTAACTATGGCTACACCTTC
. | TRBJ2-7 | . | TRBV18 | CASSPGREVDEQYF | TGTGCCAGCTCACCAGGGAGAGAGGTAGACGAGCAGTACTTC
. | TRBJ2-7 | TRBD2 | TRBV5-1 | CASSLGLAGMGEQYF | TGCGCCAGCAGCTTGGGACTAGCGGGAATGGGCGAGCAGTACTTC
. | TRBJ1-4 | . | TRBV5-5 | CASTAGWASPNEKLFF | TGTGCCAGCACCGCCGGGTGGGCCAGTCCTAATGAAAAACTGTTTTTT
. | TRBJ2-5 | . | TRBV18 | CASSPPVALKETQYF | TGTGCCAGCTCACCACCGGTAGCCTTAAAAGAGACCCAGTACTTC
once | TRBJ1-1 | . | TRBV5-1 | CASSLRAGWGNTEAFF | TGCGCCAGCAGCTTGAGGGCAGGATGGGGGAACACTGAAGCTTTCTTT
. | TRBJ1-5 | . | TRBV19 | CASSIVDGYNQPQHF | TGTGCCAGTAGTATAGTGGACGGATACAATCAGCCCCAGCATTTT
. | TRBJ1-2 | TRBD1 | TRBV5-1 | CASSSGTGYYGYTF | TGCGCCAGCAGCTCCGGGACAGGGTACTATGGCTACACCTTC
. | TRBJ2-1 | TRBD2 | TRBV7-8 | CASSLAVSSGRVF | TGTGCCAGCAGCTTAGCGGTCTCTAGCGGTCGAGTCTTC
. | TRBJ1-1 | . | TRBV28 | CASSLSGGAFF | TGTGCCAGCAGTTTATCCGGGGGAGCTTTCTTT
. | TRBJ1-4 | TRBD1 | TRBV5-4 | CASSPQGGANEKLFF | TGTGCCAGCAGCCCCCAGGGGGGTGCTAATGAAAAACTGTTTTTT
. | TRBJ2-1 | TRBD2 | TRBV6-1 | CASRSASGGFEQFF | TGTGCCAGCAGGTCGGCTAGCGGGGGGTTTGAGCAGTTCTTC
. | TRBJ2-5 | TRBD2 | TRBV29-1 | CSVGPRLAEETQYF | TGCAGCGTTGGCCCGAGACTAGCGGAAGAGACCCAGTACTTC
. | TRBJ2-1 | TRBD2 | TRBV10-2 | CASTRGGLAGVEQFF | TGCGCCAGCACTCGAGGGGGGCTAGCGGGAGTTGAGCAGTTCTTC
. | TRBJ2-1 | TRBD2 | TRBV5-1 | CASSLSAGLAGIYEQFF | TGCGCCAGCAGCTTGAGCGCGGGACTAGCGGGGATCTATGAGCAGTTCTTC
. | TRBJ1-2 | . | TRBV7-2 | CASSLALLGVYGYTF | TGTGCCAGCAGCTTAGCGCTCCTGGGGGTCTATGGCTACACCTTC
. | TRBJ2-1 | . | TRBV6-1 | CASFNYNEQFF | TGTGCCAGCTTTAATTACAATGAGCAGTTCTTC
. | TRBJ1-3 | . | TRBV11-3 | CASSRETGTGNTIYF | TGTGCCAGCAGCCGAGAAACAGGGACTGGAAACACCATATATTTT
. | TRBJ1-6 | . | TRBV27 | CASSLPGDGGSPLHF | TGTGCCAGCAGTCTTCCAGGGGATGGTGGTTCACCCCTCCACTTT
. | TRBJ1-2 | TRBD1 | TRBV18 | CASSPGTANRYGYTF | TGTGCCAGCTCACCAGGGACAGCCAACCGCTATGGCTACACCTTC
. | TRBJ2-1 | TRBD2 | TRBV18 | CASSGRSGGNYNEQFF | TGTGCCAGCTCAGGACGTAGCGGGGGGAACTACAATGAGCAGTTCTTC
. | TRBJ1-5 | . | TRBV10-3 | CAISESSGINQPQHF | TGTGCCATCAGTGAGTCCTCAGGGATTAATCAGCCCCAGCATTTT
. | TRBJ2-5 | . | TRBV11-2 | CASSLLLDPETQYF | TGTGCCAGCAGCTTGCTTCTGGACCCAGAGACCCAGTACTTC